These 2 T cell receptor beta chains share one sample of origin, sequenced in a study of T cell responses to AZD1222 COVID-19 vaccine. Sequencing used immunoSEQ multiplex PCR; TCRdb keeps in-frame clones, though not all of them. This table has 120,000 to 150,000 clones, under 95% appearing once. The sequencing used peripheral blood, collected on day 0 of AZD1222 vaccination. The receptor set was obtained from an adult in good health.

The chain uses TRBV20-1 and TRBJ2-1; 7 bases map to TRBD2. The CDR3 has 11 amino acids. Germline V CDR1 and CDR2: DFQATT, SNEGSKA (reference sequence). CDR3 sequence reads: CRAGTTNEQFF. CDR3 coding DNA: TGCAGAGCCGGGACTACCAATGAGCAGTTCTTC.

As DNA, the CDR3 is TGTGCCATCCAAACTTTAGCCAAAAACATTCAGTACTTC. Protein sequence: CAIQTLAKNIQYF. The chain recombines TRBV6-5 with TRBJ2-4; D not certain. This CDR3 has 13 amino acids. Germline V gene lookup returns CDR1 MNHEY and CDR2 SVGAGI. V shed 10 bases and J shed 0 bases, with 10 bases lying between them.